The T cell receptor beta chain described here comes from a study of shared clonotypes between healthy human individuals. Points from the study as a whole: It was only blood that was sampled, and tissue repertoires likely differ. The four-donor shared clonotypes exceeded non-shared clonotypes in generation probability, with non-shared ones scoring lower.

For every subset, genomic DNA was evenly distributed across several immunoSEQ plates. Per sorted-subset replicate PCR, input was approximately 180 ng DNA, representing about 30,000 T cell genomes. Using immunoSEQ multiplex PCR, the repertoire was profiled, and TCRdb retains in-frame clones only, with some absent. The sample lists 2 million to 2.5 million clones, around 95% occurring once. As regards this clone: Its matching antigen is unknown.

The CDR3 runs to 17 residues. Germline V gives CDR1 SEHNR, CDR2 FQNEAQ (reference sequence). V lost 1 base, J lost 3 bases, and 9 bases stayed unmatched. This receptor was taken from a man younger than 35 in good health. The rearrangement links TRBV7-9 to TRBJ2-1; 7 bases fit TRBD2. The sequenced sample consisted of naive CD4+ T cells sorted from blood. The subset: CD45RA+ positively selected. CDR3 region: CASSLGGGLGHYNEQFF. CDR3 nucleotide sequence: TGTGCCAGCAGCTTAGGGGGAGGACTAGGACACTACAATGAGCAGTTCTTC.